This TCR beta chain emerged from a study of blood T cell repertoires in COVID-19. Study in general: Specimens from acute and convalescent COVID-19 originated in the United States, Italy and Spain.

The CDR3 consists of 16 residues. Germline V lookup: CDR1 SGDLS, CDR2 YYNGEE. As concerns this clone: The junction and the germline gene differ at one end; a read error may be behind it.

In the study's own analysis: Reference gene primers were amplified, and this amplification served to estimate nucleated cell counts. Assay used: immunoSEQ multiplex PCR; TCRdb lists only in-frame clones, some missing. That table supplies the V and J calls and clone size; D and trimming were determined from the DNA. Of 390,000 or so clones in the sample, almost 90% were seen once. This chain links TRBV9 with TRBJ2-2; TRBD2 might be the D (5 bases). Sequenced input: peripheral blood. This TCR derives from a man in his late teens or twenties with active or convalescent COVID-19. DNA of the CDR3: TGTGCCAGCAGCGTAGTAGTGGCAGGACTCACCAGGGAGCTGTTTTTT. Translation gives CASSVVVAGLTRELFF.